This TCR beta chain was documented in a study of PD-1 blockade in classical Hodgkin lymphoma. Exposure to brentuximab vedotin varied, and each patient had relapsed following autologous stem cell transplantation. Using immunoSEQ multiplex PCR, the repertoire was profiled, and TCRdb retains in-frame clones only, with some absent. The profile shows 21,000 or so clones, more than 60% of them singletons. The CDR3 contains 13 residues. V was shortened by 5 bases and J by 7 bases, with 14 bases between the two germline ends. The germline CDR1 and CDR2 sequences are SGHAT and FQDESV (reference sequence). This clone was seen once.

The V and J genes are TRBV11-1 and TRBJ1-1, with D perhaps TRBD1 (6 bases). Sequencing used peripheral blood mononuclear cells (PBMCs), obtained before the second cycle of nivolumab. The sequence was obtained from a human donor with classical Hodgkin lymphoma. The CDR3 DNA sequence: TGTGCCAGCAGCCCACCCAACAGGGTTGAAGCTTTCTTT. Protein product: CASSPPNRVEAFF.